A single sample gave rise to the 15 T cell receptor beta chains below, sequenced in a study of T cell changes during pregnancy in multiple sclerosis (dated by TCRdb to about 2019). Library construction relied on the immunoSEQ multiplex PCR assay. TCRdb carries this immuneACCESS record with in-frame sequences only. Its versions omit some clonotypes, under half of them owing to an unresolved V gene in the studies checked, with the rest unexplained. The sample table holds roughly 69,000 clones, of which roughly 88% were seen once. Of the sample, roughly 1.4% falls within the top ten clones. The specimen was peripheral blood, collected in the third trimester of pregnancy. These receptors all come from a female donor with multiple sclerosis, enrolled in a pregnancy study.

CDR3: CASSLQGFPNEKLFF. DNA of the CDR3: TGCGCCAGCAGCCTACAGGGGTTTCCTAATGAAAAACTGTTTTTT. The chain employs TRBV4-1 and TRBJ1-4, with 7 bases aligning to TRBD1. The V gene end was trimmed by 4 bases and the J gene end by 3 bases; junction bases not matched to a gene: 5. In germline, CDR1 is MGHRA, CDR2 YSYEKL. The CDR3 is 15 amino acids.

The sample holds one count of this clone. CDR3 coding DNA: TGTGCCAGCAGCCGCACGTCCAGCGGGGGAGATACGCAGTATTTT. It codes for CASSRTSSGGDTQYF. The chain combines TRBV11-2 with TRBJ2-3; 8 bases fit TRBD2. In germline, CDR1 is SGHAT, CDR2 FQNNGV. The CDR3 covers 15 residues. After removal of 5 bases from V and 5 bases from J, the junction contained 9 bases not matched to a gene.

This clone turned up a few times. The CDR3 DNA sequence: TGTGCCAGTTTCGGCGGTGGCGAGCAGTACTTC. Its protein is CASFGGGEQYF. This chain uses TRBV18 with TRBJ2-7; no reliable D call. Trimming removed 9 bases from V and 6 bases from J, with 12 bases in between. The CDR3 is 11 residues long. The germline V gene has CDR1 KGHSH and CDR2 LQKENI.

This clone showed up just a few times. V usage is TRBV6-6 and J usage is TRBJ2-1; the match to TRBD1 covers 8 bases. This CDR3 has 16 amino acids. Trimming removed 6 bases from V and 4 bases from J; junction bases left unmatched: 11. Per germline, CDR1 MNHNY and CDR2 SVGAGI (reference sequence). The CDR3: CASSPSRQGSYNEQFF. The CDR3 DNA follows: TGTGCCAGCAGCCCTAGCCGACAGGGGTCATACAATGAGCAGTTCTTC.

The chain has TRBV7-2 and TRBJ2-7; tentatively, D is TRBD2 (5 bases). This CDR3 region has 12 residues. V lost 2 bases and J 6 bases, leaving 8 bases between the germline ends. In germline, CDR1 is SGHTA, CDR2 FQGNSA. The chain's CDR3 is CASSLTGFEQYF. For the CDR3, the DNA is TGTGCCAGCAGCTTAACGGGGTTCGAGCAGTACTTC.

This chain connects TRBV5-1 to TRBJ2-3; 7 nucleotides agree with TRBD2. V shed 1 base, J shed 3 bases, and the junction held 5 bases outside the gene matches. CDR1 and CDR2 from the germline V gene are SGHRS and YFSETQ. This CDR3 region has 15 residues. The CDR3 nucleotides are TGCGCCAGCAGCTTGCAACGTAGCGGGACAGATACGCAGTATTTT. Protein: CASSLQRSGTDTQYF.

CDR3 loop: CASSLAGWRETQYF. In DNA form, the CDR3 reads TGTGCCAGCAGCCTCGCGGGGTGGAGAGAGACCCAGTACTTC. The rearrangement links TRBV7-3 to TRBJ2-5; weak D call: TRBD2 (6 bases). V gave up 5 bases and J gave up 4 bases, with 14 bases separating them. CDR3 size: 14 residues. The germline V gene encodes CDR1 SGHTA and CDR2 FQGTGA.

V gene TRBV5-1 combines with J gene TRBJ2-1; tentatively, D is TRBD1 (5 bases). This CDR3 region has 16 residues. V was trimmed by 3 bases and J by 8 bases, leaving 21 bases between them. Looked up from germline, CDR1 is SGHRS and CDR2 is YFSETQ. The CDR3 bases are TGCGCCAGCAGCTCCCCAGCACGGCCCTGGGGCGATGAGCAGTTCTTC. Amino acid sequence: CASSSPARPWGDEQFF.

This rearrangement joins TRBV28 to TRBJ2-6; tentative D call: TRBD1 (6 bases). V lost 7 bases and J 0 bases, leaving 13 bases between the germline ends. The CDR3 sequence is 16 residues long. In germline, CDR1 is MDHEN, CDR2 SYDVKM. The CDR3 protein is CASTGQGFSGANVLTF. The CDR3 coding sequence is TGTGCCAGCACGGGACAAGGTTTCTCTGGGGCCAACGTCCTGACTTTC. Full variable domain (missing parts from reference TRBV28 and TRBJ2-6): DVKVTQSSRYLVKRTGEKVFLECVQDMDHENMFWYRQDPGLGLRLIYFSYDVKMKEKGDIPEGYSVSREKKERFSLILESASTNQTSMYLCASTGQGFSGANVLTFGAGSRLTVL.

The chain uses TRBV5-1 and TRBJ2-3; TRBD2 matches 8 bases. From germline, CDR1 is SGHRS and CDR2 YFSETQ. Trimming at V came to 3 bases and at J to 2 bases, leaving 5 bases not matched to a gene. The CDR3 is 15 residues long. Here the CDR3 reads CASSYVAGPTDTQYF. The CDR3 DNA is TGCGCCAGCAGCTACGTAGCGGGGCCCACAGATACGCAGTATTTT. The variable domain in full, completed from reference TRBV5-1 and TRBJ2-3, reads KAGVTQTPRYLIKTRGQQVTLSCSPISGHRSVSWYQQTPGQGLQFLFEYFSETQRNKGNFPGRFSGRQFSNSRSEMNVSTLELGDSALYLCASSYVAGPTDTQYFGPGTRLTVL.

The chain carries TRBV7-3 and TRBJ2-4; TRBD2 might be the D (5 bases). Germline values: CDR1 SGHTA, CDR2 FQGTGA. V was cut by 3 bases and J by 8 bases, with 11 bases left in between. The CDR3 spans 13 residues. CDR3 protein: CASSLSGSDIQYF. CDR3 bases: TGTGCCAGCAGCTTGAGCGGTTCGGACATTCAGTACTTC.

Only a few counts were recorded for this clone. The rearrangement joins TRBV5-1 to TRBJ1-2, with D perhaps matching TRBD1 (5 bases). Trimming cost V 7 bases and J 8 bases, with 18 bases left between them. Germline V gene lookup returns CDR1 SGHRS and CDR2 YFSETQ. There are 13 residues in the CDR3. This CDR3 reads CASCPGWGEGYTF. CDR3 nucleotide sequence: TGCGCCAGCTGCCCCGGGTGGGGCGAAGGCTACACCTTC.

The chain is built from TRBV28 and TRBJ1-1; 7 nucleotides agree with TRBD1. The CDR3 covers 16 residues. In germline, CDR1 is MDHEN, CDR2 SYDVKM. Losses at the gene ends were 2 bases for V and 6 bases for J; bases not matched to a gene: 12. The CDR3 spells CASSLGTDPSDPEAFF. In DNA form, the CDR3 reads TGTGCCAGCAGTTTAGGGACAGACCCGTCGGATCCTGAAGCTTTCTTT.

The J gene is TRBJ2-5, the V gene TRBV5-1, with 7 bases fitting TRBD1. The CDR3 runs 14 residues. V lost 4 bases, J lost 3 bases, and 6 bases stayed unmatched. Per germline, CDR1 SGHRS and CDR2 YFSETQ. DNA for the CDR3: TGCGCCAGCAGCCTAGCTGGACAGGAAGAGACCCAGTACTTC. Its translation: CASSLAGQEETQYF.

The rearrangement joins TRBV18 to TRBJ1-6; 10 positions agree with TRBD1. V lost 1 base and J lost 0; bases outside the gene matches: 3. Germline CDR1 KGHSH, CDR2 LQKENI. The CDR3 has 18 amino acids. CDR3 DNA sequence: TGTGCCAGCTCACCACAAGGACAGGGGGTCTCCTATAATTCACCCCTCCACTTT. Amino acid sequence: CASSPQGQGVSYNSPLHF.